This is a list of T cell receptor beta chains from one sample in a study. TCRdb reanalysed the 5' RACE reads using MiXCR and keeps one entry per CDR3 protein. The sample includes about 40,000 distinct CDR3 sequences, approximately 28% of them seen just once. Sequencing used tumor-infiltrating memory CD4+ T cells sorted from the breast tumor. The receptors originated from a female donor with breast cancer. The CDR3 runs from the conserved cysteine through the conserved F or W. Each record gives: CDR3 protein, CDR3 DNA, clone size, D gene, J gene, V gene. The D gene is left open where the match is weak. For some rows the clone size is stated as once, few or many, or as a class when expanded; others skip it.

CDR3aa: CASSHLGTWDLVF
CDR3nt: TGTGCCAGCAGCCATTTGGGGACTTGGGACTTGGTTTTT
abundance: .
d_gene: .
j_gene: TRBJ2-2
v_gene: TRBV3-1

CDR3aa: CASSLVVSYEQYF
CDR3nt: TGTGCCAGCAGCTTAGTCGTTTCCTACGAGCAGTACTTC
abundance: .
d_gene: .
j_gene: TRBJ2-7
v_gene: TRBV7-2

CDR3aa: CACGQGPDTQYF
CDR3nt: TGTGCCTGTGGACAGGGACCAGATACGCAGTATTTT
abundance: few
d_gene: TRBD1
j_gene: TRBJ2-3
v_gene: TRBV6-2/TRBV6-3

CDR3aa: CSAIETVNEKLFF
CDR3nt: TGCAGTGCGATCGAGACAGTTAATGAAAAACTGTTTTTT
abundance: few
d_gene: .
j_gene: TRBJ1-4
v_gene: TRBV20-1

CDR3aa: CSARDGYYEQYF
CDR3nt: TGCAGTGCTAGGGACGGCTACTACGAGCAGTACTTC
abundance: .
d_gene: .
j_gene: TRBJ2-7
v_gene: TRBV20-1

CDR3aa: CASSASGGTDTQYF
CDR3nt: TGTGCCAGCAGTGCTAGCGGGGGCACAGATACGCAGTATTTT
abundance: few
d_gene: TRBD2
j_gene: TRBJ2-3
v_gene: TRBV28

CDR3aa: CSVETGTAKNIQYF
CDR3nt: TGCAGCGTTGAAACCGGGACGGCCAAAAACATTCAGTACTTC
abundance: few
d_gene: .
j_gene: TRBJ2-4
v_gene: TRBV29-1

CDR3aa: CASSYAQGAGNTIYF
CDR3nt: TGTGCCAGCAGTTACGCACAGGGGGCTGGAAACACCATATATTTT
abundance: few
d_gene: TRBD1
j_gene: TRBJ1-3
v_gene: TRBV6-5

CDR3aa: CASSLRERGGYTF
CDR3nt: TGCGCCAGCAGCTTAAGGGAAAGAGGTGGCTACACCTTC
abundance: many
d_gene: .
j_gene: TRBJ1-2
v_gene: TRBV5-1

CDR3aa: CASSPRLASHEQYF
CDR3nt: TGTGCCAGCAGTCCCCGACTAGCCAGTCACGAGCAGTACTTC
abundance: few
d_gene: TRBD2
j_gene: TRBJ2-7
v_gene: TRBV28

CDR3aa: CASSISRQSSGNTIYF
CDR3nt: TGTGCCAGCAGTATAAGCAGACAGTCCTCTGGAAACACCATATATTTT
abundance: .
d_gene: .
j_gene: TRBJ1-3
v_gene: TRBV6-6

CDR3aa: CASSFVGGRTDTQYF
CDR3nt: TGTGCCAGCAGTTTTGTGGGGGGGCGCACAGATACGCAGTATTTT
abundance: .
d_gene: .
j_gene: TRBJ2-3
v_gene: TRBV27

CDR3aa: CASSWIGGTTEAFF
CDR3nt: TGCGCCAGCAGCTGGATCGGGGGAACCACTGAAGCTTTCTTT
abundance: .
d_gene: .
j_gene: TRBJ1-1
v_gene: TRBV5-1

CDR3aa: CASSTGLWDEQYF
CDR3nt: TGTGCCAGCAGCACGGGTCTCTGGGACGAGCAGTACTTC
abundance: .
d_gene: .
j_gene: TRBJ2-7
v_gene: TRBV11-2

CDR3aa: CSARDRGQGDQYF
CDR3nt: TGCAGTGCTAGAGATAGAGGACAGGGGGACCAGTACTTC
abundance: many
d_gene: TRBD1
j_gene: TRBJ2-5
v_gene: TRBV20-1

CDR3aa: CASSAGTANQPQHF
CDR3nt: TGTGCCAGCAGCGCCGGGACAGCGAATCAGCCCCAGCATTTT
abundance: many
d_gene: TRBD1
j_gene: TRBJ1-5
v_gene: TRBV9

CDR3aa: CASSLTAQPYTDTQYF
CDR3nt: TGTGCCAGCAGCCTCACGGCGCAGCCATACACAGATACGCAGTATTTT
abundance: few
d_gene: .
j_gene: TRBJ2-3
v_gene: TRBV7-9

CDR3aa: CASSPKPIAAWANTGELFF
CDR3nt: TGCGCCAGCAGCCCCAAACCTATAGCGGCCTGGGCGAACACCGGGGAGCTGTTTTTT
abundance: .
d_gene: .
j_gene: TRBJ2-2
v_gene: TRBV5-1

CDR3aa: CSASKCNTEAFF
CDR3nt: TGCAGTGCTAGCAAGTGTAACACTGAAGCTTTCTTT
abundance: .
d_gene: .
j_gene: TRBJ1-1
v_gene: TRBV20-1

CDR3aa: CASSLELAQGEQFF
CDR3nt: TGCGCCAGCAGCTTGGAACTAGCTCAAGGTGAGCAGTTCTTC
abundance: .
d_gene: .
j_gene: TRBJ2-1
v_gene: TRBV5-1

CDR3aa: CASRPTGQGINEQYF
CDR3nt: TGTGCCAGCAGACCCACGGGACAGGGTATCAACGAGCAGTACTTC
abundance: .
d_gene: TRBD1
j_gene: TRBJ2-7
v_gene: TRBV6-5

CDR3aa: CASSLGGSFTDTQYF
CDR3nt: TGCGCCAGCAGCTTGGGAGGCAGCTTCACAGATACGCAGTATTTT
abundance: .
d_gene: .
j_gene: TRBJ2-3
v_gene: TRBV5-1

CDR3aa: CAGSFGQEGEQFF
CDR3nt: TGTGCCGGCAGTTTTGGCCAGGAGGGTGAGCAGTTCTTC
abundance: .
d_gene: .
j_gene: TRBJ2-1
v_gene: TRBV28

CDR3aa: CSARARTGFRGYTF
CDR3nt: TGCAGTGCTAGAGCCAGGACCGGCTTTCGGGGCTACACCTTC
abundance: .
d_gene: .
j_gene: TRBJ1-2
v_gene: TRBV20-1

CDR3aa: CASSTGSGAGPYF
CDR3nt: TGTGCCAGCAGTACGGGCTCAGGGGCTGGGCCGTACTTC
abundance: .
d_gene: .
j_gene: TRBJ2-7
v_gene: TRBV9

CDR3aa: CVSSVGSGRGADTRYF
CDR3nt: TGTGTCAGCAGCGTCGGATCAGGACGGGGGGCAGATACGCGGTATTTT
abundance: .
d_gene: .
j_gene: TRBJ2-3
v_gene: TRBV9

CDR3aa: CASSLGAGNQPQHF
CDR3nt: TGTGCCAGCAGTTTGGGGGCGGGCAATCAGCCCCAGCATTTT
abundance: many
d_gene: .
j_gene: TRBJ1-5
v_gene: TRBV6-5

CDR3aa: CASSFYEDTQYF
CDR3nt: TGTGCCAGCAGTTTTTATGAGGATACGCAGTATTTT
abundance: many
d_gene: .
j_gene: TRBJ2-3
v_gene: TRBV12-3/TRBV12-4

CDR3aa: CASSQSGGELFF
CDR3nt: TGCGCCAGCAGCCAGTCAGGCGGGGAGCTGTTTTTT
abundance: many
d_gene: .
j_gene: TRBJ2-2
v_gene: TRBV4-1

CDR3aa: CASSLQGNTEAFF
CDR3nt: TGTGCCAGCAGCCTACAGGGGAACACTGAAGCTTTCTTT
abundance: many
d_gene: .
j_gene: TRBJ1-1
v_gene: TRBV12-3/TRBV12-4

CDR3aa: CASSEDWYEPQHF
CDR3nt: TGTGCCAGCAGCGAGGACTGGTATGAGCCCCAGCATTTT
abundance: .
d_gene: .
j_gene: TRBJ1-5
v_gene: TRBV5-4

CDR3aa: CASSPGGANTEAFF
CDR3nt: TGTGCCAGCTCACCGGGAGGGGCTAACACTGAAGCTTTCTTT
abundance: .
d_gene: .
j_gene: TRBJ1-1
v_gene: TRBV18

CDR3aa: CASSYKQGFLGTDTQYF
CDR3nt: TGTGCCAGCAGCTACAAACAGGGGTTCCTAGGCACAGATACGCAGTATTTT
abundance: .
d_gene: TRBD1
j_gene: TRBJ2-3
v_gene: TRBV7-9

CDR3aa: CASSPSSDRGKPQHF
CDR3nt: TGTGCCAGCAGCCCTTCTTCGGACAGGGGAAAGCCCCAGCATTTT
abundance: .
d_gene: TRBD1
j_gene: TRBJ1-5
v_gene: TRBV7-6

CDR3aa: CASRDLGGNTEAFF
CDR3nt: TGTGCCAGCAGGGACCTGGGAGGTAACACTGAAGCTTTCTTT
abundance: .
d_gene: .
j_gene: TRBJ1-1
v_gene: TRBV9

CDR3aa: CASKSTPGQGNSPLHF
CDR3nt: TGTGCCAGCAAGTCTACTCCGGGACAGGGTAATTCACCCCTCCACTTT
abundance: .
d_gene: TRBD1
j_gene: TRBJ1-6
v_gene: TRBV7-6

CDR3aa: CASSFARGQFQETQYF
CDR3nt: TGTGCCAGCAGCTTTGCCAGGGGCCAGTTCCAAGAGACCCAGTACTTC
abundance: .
d_gene: .
j_gene: TRBJ2-5
v_gene: TRBV11-2

CDR3aa: CASSASSGGKFLYNEQFF
CDR3nt: TGTGCCAGCAGCGCGTCTAGCGGGGGGAAATTCCTGTACAATGAGCAGTTCTTC
abundance: .
d_gene: TRBD2
j_gene: TRBJ2-1
v_gene: TRBV9

CDR3aa: CASRGGDHTDTQYF
CDR3nt: TGTGCCAGCAGGGGGGGCGATCACACAGATACGCAGTATTTT
abundance: .
d_gene: .
j_gene: TRBJ2-3
v_gene: TRBV2

CDR3aa: CASSRGGGTDTQYF
CDR3nt: TGTGCCAGCAGCCGGGGCGGGGGAACAGATACGCAGTATTTT
abundance: once
d_gene: TRBD2
j_gene: TRBJ2-3
v_gene: TRBV12-3/TRBV12-4

CDR3aa: CASSRTSGGTDTQYF
CDR3nt: TGTGCCAGCAGCCGGACTAGCGGGGGCACAGATACGCAGTATTTT
abundance: .
d_gene: TRBD2
j_gene: TRBJ2-3
v_gene: TRBV3-1

CDR3aa: CASSLALGNTEAFF
CDR3nt: TGCGCCAGCAGCCTTGCCCTTGGGAACACTGAAGCTTTCTTT
abundance: .
d_gene: .
j_gene: TRBJ1-1
v_gene: TRBV4-1

CDR3aa: CASSQDPIGTQYF
CDR3nt: TGCGCCAGCAGCCAAGACCCGATCGGAACGCAGTATTTT
abundance: many
d_gene: .
j_gene: TRBJ2-3
v_gene: TRBV4-1

CDR3aa: CASSRGLAGDNEQFF
CDR3nt: TGTGCCAGCAGCCGGGGACTAGCGGGAGATAATGAGCAGTTCTTC
abundance: few
d_gene: TRBD2
j_gene: TRBJ2-1
v_gene: TRBV4-2

CDR3aa: CASSMPGGAYEQYF
CDR3nt: TGCGCCAGCAGCATGCCAGGAGGAGCCTACGAGCAGTACTTC
abundance: .
d_gene: .
j_gene: TRBJ2-7
v_gene: TRBV5-1